Listed here are 23 T cell receptor beta chains from one sample, sequenced in a study of OX40 agonist ivuxolimab in advanced cancers. Produced via immunoSEQ multiplex PCR; TCRdb's table is partial and in-frame only. The repertoire has more than 10,000 clones, roughly 69% of them found once; the top ten carry approximately 27%. The input for sequencing was CD4+ or CD8+ T cells sorted from blood, taken in a trial of the OX40 agonist ivuxolimab. The receptor source for this set is an adult with an advanced solid tumor such as melanoma, head and neck, liver or kidney cancer.

The chain joins TRBV6-5 to TRBJ2-1; tentative D call: TRBD1 (5 bases). Germline V gives CDR1 MNHEY, CDR2 SVGAGI. This CDR3 has 14 amino acids. V shed 2 bases and J shed 3 bases, with 8 bases lying between them. Here the CDR3 reads CASSYEGDYNEQFF. DNA for the CDR3: TGTGCCAGCAGTTACGAAGGGGACTACAATGAGCAGTTCTTC.

The rearrangement links TRBV29-1 to TRBJ1-1; the D gene is possibly TRBD1 (6 bases). V was pared by 3 bases and J by 4 bases, with 12 bases between. Germline lookup yields CDR1 SQVTM and CDR2 ANQGSEA. CDR3 size: 13 residues. The CDR3 bases are TGCAGCGTTGAGAAAGGGGGGGTCACTGAAGCTTTCTTT. Translating it yields CSVEKGGVTEAFF.

This clone was observed a handful of times. This chain links TRBV5-3 with TRBJ1-1, with D tentatively TRBD1 (6 bases). TRBV5-3 is flagged as an ORF with uncertain function. The ends were cut back, 4 bases at V and 7 bases at J, with 11 bases in the middle. The CDR3 runs to 12 residues. The CDR3 nucleotides read TGTGCCAGAAGCCCACAGGGTGTTGAAGCTTTCTTT. Translating it yields CARSPQGVEAFF.

This chain links TRBV6-6 with TRBJ2-3, with 9 bases matching TRBD2. Germline values: CDR1 MNHNY, CDR2 SVGAGI (reference sequence). The trim removed 2 bases at V and 1 base at J, leaving 4 bases unmatched. The CDR3 consists of 16 residues. CDR3: CASSYEGLAGTDTQYF. DNA for the CDR3: TGTGCCAGCAGTTACGAGGGACTAGCTGGCACAGATACGCAGTATTTT.

The chain uses TRBV28 and TRBJ1-6; unclear D gene. CDR3 length: 15 residues. Trimming took off 2 bases at V and 0 bases at J, with 5 bases between the two ends. Germline V gene lookup returns CDR1 MDHEN and CDR2 SYDVKM. The CDR3 region has the DNA TGTGCCAGCAGTTTAGTAGGCTCCTATAATTCACCCCTCCACTTT. Its protein product is CASSLVGSYNSPLHF. The entire variable domain, with the rest obtained from reference TRBV28 and TRBJ1-6, is as follows: DVKVTQSSRYLVKRTGEKVFLECVQDMDHENMFWYRQDPGLGLRLIYFSYDVKMKEKGDIPEGYSVSREKKERFSLILESASTNQTSMYLCASSLVGSYNSPLHFGNGTRLTVT.

V and J are TRBV4-3 and TRBJ1-1, with D perhaps matching TRBD1 (5 bases). The germline V and J ends were trimmed by 0 bases and 6 bases, with 17 bases remaining between them. The germline V gene encodes CDR1 LGHNA and CDR2 YSLEER. CDR3 size: 16 residues. CDR3 sequence reads: CASSQDSVSLGPEAFF. The CDR3 nucleotides read TGCGCCAGCAGCCAAGATTCGGTCAGCTTGGGGCCTGAAGCTTTCTTT.

As DNA, the CDR3 is TGTGCCAGCGGCTGGGCGGGGGATACTGAAGCTTTCTTT. Translated, it gives CASGWAGDTEAFF. The V gene is TRBV27, the J gene TRBJ1-1; D may be TRBD1 (5 bases). The CDR3 runs to 13 residues. Germline lookup yields CDR1 MNHEY and CDR2 SMNVEV (reference sequence). Trimming left V 8 bases short and J 5 bases short, with 15 bases between.

The chain carries TRBV7-9 and TRBJ2-7, with D unresolved. CDR1 is SEHNR, CDR2 FQNEAQ, per germline (reference sequence). Trimming shortened V by 1 base and J by 0 bases, and 10 bases separated the two germline ends. The length of the CDR3 is 15 residues. The CDR3 reads CASSLGSGYSYEQYF. The CDR3 nucleotides are TGTGCCAGCAGCTTAGGGTCAGGATACTCCTACGAGCAGTACTTC.

This clone was picked up a small number of times. V and J are TRBV6-5 and TRBJ1-6; TRBD1 aligns across 10 bases. The germline CDR1 and CDR2 sequences are MNHEY and SVGAGI. The junction had 7 bases not matched to a gene; V was cut back by 6 bases and J by 11 bases. CDR3 length: 14 amino acids. CDR3 DNA sequence: TGTGCCAGCAGGGAGACAGGGGGCGGGGCACCCCTCCACTTT. Translated, it gives CASRETGGGAPLHF.

The CDR3 DNA sequence: TGCGCCAGCAGCCCACTCCGGGACTGGAACACCGGGGAGCTGTTTTTT. This translates into CASSPLRDWNTGELFF. This rearrangement joins TRBV4-3 to TRBJ2-2; tentatively, D is TRBD2 (6 bases). The CDR3 covers 16 residues. CDR1 and CDR2 (germline): LGHNA, YSLEER. Trimming stripped 4 bases from V and 1 base from J, with 13 bases between.

This clone was observed a few times. The CDR3 here is CASSQESGRYGYTF. CDR3 DNA sequence: TGCGCCAGCAGCCAAGAGTCAGGGAGGTATGGCTACACCTTC. The rearrangement joins TRBV4-1 to TRBJ1-2; a weak D match, TRBD1 (5 bases). The CDR3 sequence is 14 residues long. Looked up from germline, CDR1 is MGHRA and CDR2 is YSYEKL. Trimming left V 0 bases short and J 5 bases short, with 10 bases between.

V is TRBV19 and J is TRBJ2-7; TRBD1 is a possible D gene (6 bases). This CDR3 is built from 12 residues. In germline, CDR1 is LNHDA, CDR2 SQIVND (reference sequence). The V gene lost 10 bases and the J gene lost 3 bases, with 13 bases spanning the gap. Here the CDR3 DNA reads TGTGCCAATGGGACACTTGACTACGAGCAGTACTTC. Its translation: CANGTLDYEQYF.

This clone has just a few counts. The chain couples TRBV11-2 to TRBJ1-1; D is perhaps TRBD1 (5 bases). Germline CDR1 SGHAT, CDR2 FQNNGV. The CDR3 is 13 amino acids. Trimming stripped 1 base from V and 4 bases from J, with 7 bases between. This chain's CDR3 is CASSLVQGTEAFF. The CDR3, as DNA: TGTGCCAGCAGCTTAGTCCAGGGCACTGAAGCTTTCTTT.

The chain carries TRBV5-1 and TRBJ1-1; 10 bases fit TRBD1. The CDR3 sequence is 17 residues long. Germline CDR1 reads SGHRS; CDR2 reads YFSETQ. The V segment lost 7 bases and the J segment 0 bases; nucleotides outside the gene matches: 12. This chain's CDR3 is CASREMGQGIMNTEAFF. The CDR3 bases are TGCGCCAGCCGCGAAATGGGACAGGGGATAATGAACACTGAAGCTTTCTTT.

J is TRBJ2-5 and V is TRBV28; tentative D call: TRBD2 (7 bases). V was clipped by 7 bases and J by 4 bases, with 13 bases between them. The CDR3 totals 13 residues. From germline, CDR1 is MDHEN and CDR2 SYDVKM. The CDR3 here is CASNKRGGETQYF. The CDR3 bases are TGTGCCAGCAACAAGAGGGGGGGAGAGACCCAGTACTTC.

The CDR3 DNA reads TGTGCCAGCAGTTCCGGAGGAAGCAATCAGCCCCAGCATTTT. Translation: CASSSGGSNQPQHF. The chain joins TRBV6-6 to TRBJ1-5; D is uncertain. The CDR3 runs to 14 residues. V lost 4 bases and J lost 1, with 8 bases in between. CDR1 and CDR2 from the germline V gene are MNHNY and SVGAGI (reference sequence).

This clone showed up just a few times. This chain joins TRBV5-1 and TRBJ2-6, with TRBD1 as a possible D gene (6 bases). CDR3 size: 15 residues. The germline CDR1 and CDR2 sequences are SGHRS and YFSETQ. The V and J ends lost 3 bases and 3 bases respectively, with 10 bases between them. The CDR3 DNA follows: TGCGCCAGCAGCTCACAGGGTTTTGGGGCCAACGTCCTGACTTTC. Amino acid sequence: CASSSQGFGANVLTF. The full variable domain, completed using reference TRBV5-1 and TRBJ2-6, is KAGVTQTPRYLIKTRGQQVTLSCSPISGHRSVSWYQQTPGQGLQFLFEYFSETQRNKGNFPGRFSGRQFSNSRSEMNVSTLELGDSALYLCASSSQGFGANVLTFGAGSRLTVL.

The V gene is TRBV4-1, the J gene TRBJ2-1; D tentatively reads TRBD1 or TRBD2 (5 bases each). V was trimmed by 1 base and J by 10 bases, leaving 17 bases between them. This CDR3 spans 15 amino acids. The germline CDR1 and CDR2 sequences are MGHRA and YSYEKL. The CDR3 loop reads CASSQAYEGEREQFF. CDR3 nucleotide sequence: TGCGCCAGCAGCCAAGCCTACGAAGGGGAGAGGGAGCAGTTCTTC.

On this clone: This specimen includes other DNA sequences encoding the same CDR3. This sequence joins TRBV2 and TRBJ1-1, with D possibly being TRBD1 (5 bases). The CDR3 consists of 15 residues. Per germline, CDR1 SNHLY and CDR2 FYNNEI. The ends were cut back, 4 bases at V and 1 base at J, with 13 bases in the middle. The CDR3 nucleotides read TGTGCCAGCAGTGTCCCGCAGACAGAGAACACTGAAGCTTTCTTT. Amino acid sequence: CASSVPQTENTEAFF.

The gene calls are TRBV28 and TRBJ1-2; 9 bases map to TRBD1. Germline CDR1 MDHEN, CDR2 SYDVKM. The V gene end was trimmed by 5 bases and the J gene end by 8 bases; junction bases not matched to a gene: 21. This CDR3 has 18 amino acids. CDR3 amino acids: CASSLFAGTGSRAWGYTF. CDR3 in DNA: TGTGCCAGCAGTCTGTTCGCCGGGACAGGGTCACGCGCATGGGGCTACACCTTC.

The chain combines TRBV6-1 with TRBJ2-7; maybe TRBD1 (6 bases). Germline values: CDR1 MNHNS, CDR2 SASEGT. The CDR3 has 14 residues. Trimming removed 3 bases from V and 3 bases from J, with 12 bases in between. Written as DNA, the CDR3 is TGTGCCAGCAGTGAGGGCAGGGGTTACTACGAGCAGTACTTC. Amino acid sequence: CASSEGRGYYEQYF.

CDR3 protein: CASSQDSSGGAYEQYF. The DNA of the CDR3 is TGTGCCAGCAGCCAAGATTCTAGCGGGGGTGCTTACGAGCAGTACTTC. The V gene is TRBV4-2, the J gene TRBJ2-7; 10 nucleotides agree with TRBD2. CDR1 is LGHNA and CDR2 is YNFKEQ in the germline V gene. This CDR3 has 16 amino acids. The J segment lost 4 bases and the V segment lost 0 bases, leaving 6 bases of the junction unmatched.

This chain's CDR3 is CASSHPGLGGYNEQFF. The CDR3 nucleotides are TGTGCCAGCAGCCACCCGGGACTAGGGGGTTACAATGAGCAGTTCTTC. V usage is TRBV5-6 and J usage is TRBJ2-1; 8 bases are a match to TRBD2. The germline CDR1 and CDR2 sequences are SGHDT and YYEEEE. V lost 4 bases and J lost 4; bases outside the gene matches: 10. The CDR3 length is 16 residues.